This passage covers 19 T cell receptor beta chains from one sample sequenced in a study of blood T cell repertoires in COVID-19. Only in-frame clones appear in the TCRdb table, and some are missing; sequencing was by immunoSEQ multiplex PCR. Of tens of thousands of clones listed, around 90% are singletons. Material for sequencing was peripheral blood. Receptors originate from a human donor in a cohort sampled during active COVID-19.

The genes are TRBV19 and TRBJ1-3; D uncertain. The CDR3 length is 15 residues. CDR1 is LNHDA and CDR2 is SQIVND in the germline V gene (reference sequence). V was cut by 6 bases and J by 8 bases, with 20 bases left in between. The CDR3 DNA is TGTGCCAGTAGCGCCGTGCCCTCGGGGTTACACACCATATATTTT. Translation gives CASSAVPSGLHTIYF.

The chain employs TRBV14 and TRBJ2-3; TRBD2 matches 8 bases. CDR3 size: 17 residues. Looked up from germline, CDR1 is SGHDN and CDR2 is FVKESK. V lost 6 bases to trimming and J lost 6 bases; unmatched junction nucleotides: 17. The CDR3 protein is CASSRRFPSGPSDTQYF. The CDR3 coding sequence is TGTGCCAGCAGTCGGCGATTCCCTAGCGGGCCTTCGGATACGCAGTATTTT.

Details on this clone: One end of the junction does not line up with germline, which may come from a read error. This sequence joins TRBV10-3 and TRBJ2-1, with 11 bases lining up with TRBD1. The CDR3 has 15 amino acids. In germline, CDR1 is ENHRY, CDR2 SYGVKD. CDR3 sequence (DNA): TGTGCCATCAGTGCTAGGACAGGGGGCTACGATGAGCAGTTCTTC. Encoded protein: CAISARTGGYDEQFF.

This chain joins TRBV9 and TRBJ1-4, with D possibly matching TRBD1 (5 bases). The CDR3 is 15 residues long. Germline assignment: CDR1 SGDLS and CDR2 YYNGEE. Trimming took off 2 bases at V and 3 bases at J, with 11 bases between the two ends. The CDR3 spells CASSVDSAPNEKLFF. The CDR3 DNA follows: TGTGCCAGCAGCGTCGACAGTGCTCCTAATGAAAAACTGTTTTTT.

This chain connects TRBV6-6 to TRBJ2-2; TRBD1 might be the D (5 bases). The CDR3 spans 14 residues. Trimming pared 2 bases from V and 1 base from J, leaving 5 bases between. Germline V gene lookup returns CDR1 MNHNY and CDR2 SVGAGI (reference sequence). This CDR3 is CASSYTGNTGELFF. In DNA, the CDR3 is TGTGCCAGCAGTTACACAGGGAACACCGGGGAGCTGTTTTTT.

V and J are TRBV5-8 and TRBJ1-4, with D unresolved. This CDR3 is 15 amino acids long. Germline-derived CDR1 and CDR2 are SGHTS and YDEGEE. V dropped 4 bases and J dropped 4 bases, with 14 bases sitting between them. This CDR3 is CASSQTGFGNEKLFF. The CDR3 DNA reads as TGTGCCAGCAGCCAGACGGGATTCGGTAATGAAAAACTGTTTTTT.

The chain combines TRBV18 with TRBJ2-1; weak D call: TRBD2 (6 bases). Germline values: CDR1 KGHSH, CDR2 LQKENI. V lost 0 bases to trimming and J lost 8 bases, with 11 bases between them. This CDR3 comprises 14 residues. The CDR3 loop is CASSPPTRRDEQFF. CDR3 in DNA: TGTGCCAGCTCACCACCTACCAGGAGGGATGAGCAGTTCTTC.

This chain uses TRBV7-2 with TRBJ1-1; D uncertain. Germline CDR1 reads SGHTA; CDR2 reads FQGNSA. The V end lost 2 bases, the J end lost 0 bases, and 10 bases lay between the germline ends. CDR3 size: 15 residues. The CDR3 coding sequence is TGTGCCAGCAGCTTAAACAGAAATATGAACACTGAAGCTTTCTTT. This codes for CASSLNRNMNTEAFF.

This clone came up a few times. The genes are TRBV2 and TRBJ1-1, with D perhaps matching TRBD1 (5 bases). The V gene lost 6 bases and the J gene lost 3 bases, with 8 bases spanning the gap. The CDR3 is 12 amino acids. CDR1 and CDR2 (germline): SNHLY, FYNNEI. CDR3 in DNA: TGTGCCAGCAGCCCGGGGGACACTGAAGCTTTCTTT. Its protein is CASSPGDTEAFF.

This chain connects TRBV12-3 or TRBV12-4 to TRBJ1-2; maybe TRBD1 (5 bases). This CDR3 contains 13 residues. Trimming took off 4 bases at V and 6 bases at J, with 12 bases between the two ends. The CDR3 DNA reads TGTGCCAGCAGTTCCCCAGGGTCGAATGGCTACACCTTC. Protein sequence: CASSSPGSNGYTF.

The chain uses TRBV14 and TRBJ2-5, with a tentative D call TRBD1 (5 bases). CDR3 length equals 14 residues. The germline V and J ends were trimmed by 2 bases and 0 bases, with 7 bases remaining between them. CDR1 and CDR2 from the germline V gene are SGHDN and FVKESK. CDR3 region: CASSQLTDQETQYF. The DNA for the CDR3 is TGTGCCAGCAGCCAACTGACAGACCAAGAGACCCAGTACTTC.

The rearrangement joins TRBV5-4 to TRBJ2-3, with 14 bases aligning to TRBD2. Germline V gene lookup returns CDR1 SGHNT and CDR2 YYREEE (reference sequence). This CDR3 has 16 residues. The V gene end was trimmed by 4 bases and the J gene end by 3 bases; junction bases not matched to a gene: 4. The CDR3 protein is CASSARLAGGTDTQYF. The CDR3 coding sequence is TGTGCCAGCAGCGCACGACTAGCGGGAGGGACAGATACGCAGTATTTT.

The chain joins TRBV6-4 to TRBJ1-5; 7 bases agree with TRBD1. V lost 6 bases, J lost 0 bases, and 11 bases stayed unmatched. The length of the CDR3 is 17 residues. Per germline, CDR1 MRHNA and CDR2 SNTAGT. DNA for the CDR3: TGTGCCAGCAGAGGGACAGTCGGGAAGGATAGCAATCAGCCCCAGCATTTT. Residues: CASRGTVGKDSNQPQHF.

This clone appeared a few times. The J gene is TRBJ2-7, the V gene TRBV25-1, with 11 positions matching TRBD1. V lost 5 bases and J lost 3; bases outside the gene matches: 6. The V gene's germline CDR1 is MGHDK and CDR2 SYGVNS. CDR3 size: 15 residues. The chain's CDR3 is CASSRGQGVSYEQYF. CDR3 nucleotide sequence: TGTGCCAGCAGTAGGGGACAGGGGGTAAGCTACGAGCAGTACTTC.

This chain links TRBV7-2 with TRBJ2-2; 8 bases are a match to TRBD1. CDR1 and CDR2 (germline): SGHTA, FQGNSA. Germline trimming cut 5 bases from V and 4 bases from J; bases unmatched to any gene: 9. The CDR3 loop spans 16 amino acids. CDR3 amino acids: CASSPGRGRGTGELFF. DNA of the CDR3: TGTGCCAGCAGCCCTGGCAGGGGGCGGGGCACCGGGGAGCTGTTTTTT.

This clone came up once. This chain joins TRBV3-1 (or the pseudogene TRBV3-2) and TRBJ1-2; 7 bases fit TRBD1. The germline V gene has CDR1 LGHDT and CDR2 YNNKEL (reference sequence). The V gene end was trimmed by 4 bases and the J gene end by 1 base; junction bases not matched to a gene: 9. The CDR3 extends over 16 amino acids. The CDR3 coding sequence is TGTGCCAGCAGCCCAACAGGGGTCCGCGGTAACTATGGCTACACCTTC. Translation: CASSPTGVRGNYGYTF.

The rearrangement joins TRBV18 to TRBJ1-1; D might be TRBD1 (6 bases). The germline V gene has CDR1 KGHSH and CDR2 LQKENI. The CDR3 runs 15 residues. The germline V and J ends were trimmed by 3 bases and 3 bases, with 14 bases remaining between them. The CDR3 bases are TGTGCCAGCTCACCTAGGGGGGGCAAGGACACTGAAGCTTTCTTT. Residues: CASSPRGGKDTEAFF.

This clone was observed a few times. The chain links TRBV5-1 to TRBJ1-1; 8 bases are a match to TRBD1. The CDR3 totals 15 residues. V gave up 4 bases and J gave up 1 base; unmatched junction bases: 6. The germline CDR1 and CDR2 sequences are SGHRS and YFSETQ. CDR3 in amino acids: CASSVQGVENTEAFF. The CDR3 bases are TGCGCCAGCAGCGTACAGGGGGTTGAGAACACTGAAGCTTTCTTT.

The chain recombines TRBV1 with TRBJ2-3; TRBD2 is the table's D call and was not checked against the DNA. TRBV1 is termed a pseudogene. This CDR3 comprises 19 residues. As DNA, the CDR3 is TGCACCAGCAGCCAAGATTCTAAGGTAACTAGCGGGGACACAGATACGCAGTATTTT. Its protein product is CTSSQDSKVTSGDTDTQYF.